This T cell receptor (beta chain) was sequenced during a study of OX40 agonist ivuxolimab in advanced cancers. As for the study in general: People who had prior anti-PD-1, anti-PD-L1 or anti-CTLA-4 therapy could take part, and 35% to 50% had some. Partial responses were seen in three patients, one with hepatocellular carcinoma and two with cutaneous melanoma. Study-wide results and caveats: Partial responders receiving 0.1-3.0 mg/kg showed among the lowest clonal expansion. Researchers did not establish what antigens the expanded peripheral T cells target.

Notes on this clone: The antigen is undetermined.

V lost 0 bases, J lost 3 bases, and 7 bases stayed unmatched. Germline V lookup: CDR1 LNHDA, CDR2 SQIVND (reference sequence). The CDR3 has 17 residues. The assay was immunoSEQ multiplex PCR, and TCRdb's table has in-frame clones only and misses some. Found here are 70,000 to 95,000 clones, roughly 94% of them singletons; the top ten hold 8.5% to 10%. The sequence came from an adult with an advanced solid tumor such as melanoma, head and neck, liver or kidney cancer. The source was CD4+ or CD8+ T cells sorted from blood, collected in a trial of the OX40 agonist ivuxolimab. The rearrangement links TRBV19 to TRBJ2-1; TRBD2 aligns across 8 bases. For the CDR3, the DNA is TGTGCCAGTAGTATAGATTCGGGGGGGACCTTCTACAATGAGCAGTTCTTC. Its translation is CASSIDSGGTFYNEQFF. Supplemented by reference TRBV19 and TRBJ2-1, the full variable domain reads DGGITQSPKYLFRKEGQNVTLSCEQNLNHDAMYWYRQDPGQGLRLIYYSQIVNDFQKGDIAEGYSVSREKKESFPLTVTSAQKNPTAFYLCASSIDSGGTFYNEQFFGPGTRLTVL.